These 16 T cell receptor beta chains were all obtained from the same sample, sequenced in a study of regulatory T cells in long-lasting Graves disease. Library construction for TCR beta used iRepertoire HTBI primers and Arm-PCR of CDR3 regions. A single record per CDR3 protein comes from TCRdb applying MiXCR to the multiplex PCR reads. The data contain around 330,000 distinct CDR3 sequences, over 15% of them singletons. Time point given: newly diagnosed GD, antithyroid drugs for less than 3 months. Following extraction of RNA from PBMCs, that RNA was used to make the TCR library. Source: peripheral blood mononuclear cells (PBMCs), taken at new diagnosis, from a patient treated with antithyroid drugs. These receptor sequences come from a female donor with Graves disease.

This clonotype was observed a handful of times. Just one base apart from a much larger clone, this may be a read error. The CDR3 coding sequence is TGTGCCGCCAGTGATTCCCAGGGGCCGGGCCACTACAATGAGCAGTTCTTC. Translating it yields CAASDSQGPGHYNEQFF. The V call is TRBV24-1, the J call TRBJ2-1; weak D call: TRBD1 (6 bases). Germline CDR1 and CDR2: KGHDR and SFDVKD. The CDR3 length is 17 residues.

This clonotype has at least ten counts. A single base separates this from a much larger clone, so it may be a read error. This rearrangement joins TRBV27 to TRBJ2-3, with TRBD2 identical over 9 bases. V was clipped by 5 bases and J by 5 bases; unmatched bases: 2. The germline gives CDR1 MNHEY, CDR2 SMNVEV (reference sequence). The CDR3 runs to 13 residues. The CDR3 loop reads CASSLTSGDTQYF. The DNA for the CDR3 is TGTGCCAGCAGTCTGACTAGCGGAGATACGCAGTATTTT.

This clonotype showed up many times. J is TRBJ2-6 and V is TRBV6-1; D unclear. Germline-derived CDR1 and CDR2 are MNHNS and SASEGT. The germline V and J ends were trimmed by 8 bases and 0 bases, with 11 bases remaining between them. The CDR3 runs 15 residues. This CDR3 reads CASLPFDSGANVLTF. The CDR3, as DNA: TGTGCCAGCCTACCCTTTGACTCTGGGGCCAACGTCCTGACTTTC.

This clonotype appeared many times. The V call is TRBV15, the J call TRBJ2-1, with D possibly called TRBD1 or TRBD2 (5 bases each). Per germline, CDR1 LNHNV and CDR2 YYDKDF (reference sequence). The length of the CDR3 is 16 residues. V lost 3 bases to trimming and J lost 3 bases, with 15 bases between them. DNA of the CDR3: TGTGCCACCAGCAGGTCTCCCGGGGCGAGCTACAATGAGCAGTTCTTC. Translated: CATSRSPGASYNEQFF.

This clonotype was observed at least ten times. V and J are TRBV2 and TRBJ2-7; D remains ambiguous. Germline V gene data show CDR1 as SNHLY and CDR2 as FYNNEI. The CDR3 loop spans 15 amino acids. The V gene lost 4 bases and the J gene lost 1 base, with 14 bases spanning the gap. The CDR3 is CASSAWNSGSYEQYF. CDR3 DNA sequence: TGTGCCAGCAGTGCCTGGAACTCGGGTTCCTACGAGCAGTACTTC.

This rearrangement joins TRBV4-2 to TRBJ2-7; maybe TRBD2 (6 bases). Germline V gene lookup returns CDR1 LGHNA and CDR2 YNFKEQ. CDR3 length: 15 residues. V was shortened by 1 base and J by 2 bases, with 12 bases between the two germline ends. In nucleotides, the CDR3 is TGTGCCAGCAGCCAAGTCGAGGGAGGAGCCTACGAGCAGTACTTC. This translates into CASSQVEGGAYEQYF.

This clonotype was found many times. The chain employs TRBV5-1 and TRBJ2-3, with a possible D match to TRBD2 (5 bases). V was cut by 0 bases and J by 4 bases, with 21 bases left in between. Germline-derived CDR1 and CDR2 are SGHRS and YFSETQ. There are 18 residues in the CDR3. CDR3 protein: CASSLAPPGLEGPDTQYF. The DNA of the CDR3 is TGCGCCAGCAGCTTGGCTCCCCCTGGCCTAGAGGGTCCAGATACGCAGTATTTT.

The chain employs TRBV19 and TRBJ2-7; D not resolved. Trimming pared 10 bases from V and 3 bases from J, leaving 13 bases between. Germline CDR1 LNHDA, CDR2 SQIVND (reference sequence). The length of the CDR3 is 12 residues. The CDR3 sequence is CATQGPSYEQYF. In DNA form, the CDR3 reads TGTGCCACCCAAGGCCCTAGCTACGAGCAGTACTTC. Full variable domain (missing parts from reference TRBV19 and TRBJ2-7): DGGITQSPKYLFRKEGQNVTLSCEQNLNHDAMYWYRQDPGQGLRLIYYSQIVNDFQKGDIAEGYSVSREKKESFPLTVTSAQKNPTAFYLCATQGPSYEQYFGPGTRLTVT.

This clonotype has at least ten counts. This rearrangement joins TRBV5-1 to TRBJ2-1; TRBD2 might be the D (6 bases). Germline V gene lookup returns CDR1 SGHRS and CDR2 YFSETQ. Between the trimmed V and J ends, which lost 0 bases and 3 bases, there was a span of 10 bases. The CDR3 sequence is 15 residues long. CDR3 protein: CASSLASDLYNEQFF. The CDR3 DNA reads TGCGCCAGCAGCTTGGCTAGCGATCTCTACAATGAGCAGTTCTTC.

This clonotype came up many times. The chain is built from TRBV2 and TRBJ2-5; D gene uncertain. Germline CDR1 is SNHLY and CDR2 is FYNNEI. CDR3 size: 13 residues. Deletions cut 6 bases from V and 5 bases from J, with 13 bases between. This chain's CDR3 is CASSTRTGETQYF. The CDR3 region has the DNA TGTGCCAGCAGCACCCGCACTGGGGAGACCCAGTACTTC.

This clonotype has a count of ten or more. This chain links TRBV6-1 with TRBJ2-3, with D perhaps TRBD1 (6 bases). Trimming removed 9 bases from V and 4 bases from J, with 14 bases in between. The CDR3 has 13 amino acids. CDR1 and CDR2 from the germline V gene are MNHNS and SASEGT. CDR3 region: CASDRRSADTQYF. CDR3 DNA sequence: TGTGCCAGTGACAGGCGATCGGCAGATACGCAGTATTTT.

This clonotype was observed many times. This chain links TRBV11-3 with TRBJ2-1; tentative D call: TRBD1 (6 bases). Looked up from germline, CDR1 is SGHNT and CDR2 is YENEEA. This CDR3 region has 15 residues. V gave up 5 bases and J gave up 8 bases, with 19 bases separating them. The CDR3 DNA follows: TGTGCCAGCAGCCCGTGGCTTGGGGGCAGTGATGAGCAGTTCTTC. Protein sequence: CASSPWLGGSDEQFF.

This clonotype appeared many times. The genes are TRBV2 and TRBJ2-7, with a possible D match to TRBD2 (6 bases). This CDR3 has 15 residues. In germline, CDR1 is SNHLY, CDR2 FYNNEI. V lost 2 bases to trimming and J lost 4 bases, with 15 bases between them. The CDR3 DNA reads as TGTGCCAGCAGTGAAAAGTGGACGGGGACTTACGAGCAGTACTTC. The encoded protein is CASSEKWTGTYEQYF. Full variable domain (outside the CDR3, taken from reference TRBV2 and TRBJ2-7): EPEVTQTPSHQVTQMGQEVILRCVPISNHLYFYWYRQILGQKVEFLVSFYNNEISEKSEIFDDQFSVERPDGSNFTLKIRSTKLEDSAMYFCASSEKWTGTYEQYFGPGTRLTVT.

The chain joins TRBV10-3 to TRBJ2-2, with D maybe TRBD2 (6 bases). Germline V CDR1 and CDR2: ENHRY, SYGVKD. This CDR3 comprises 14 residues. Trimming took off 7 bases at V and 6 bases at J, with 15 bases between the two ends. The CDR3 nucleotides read TGTGCCATCAAGGAGGCGGGACGGGCCGGGGAGCTGTTTTTT. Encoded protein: CAIKEAGRAGELFF.

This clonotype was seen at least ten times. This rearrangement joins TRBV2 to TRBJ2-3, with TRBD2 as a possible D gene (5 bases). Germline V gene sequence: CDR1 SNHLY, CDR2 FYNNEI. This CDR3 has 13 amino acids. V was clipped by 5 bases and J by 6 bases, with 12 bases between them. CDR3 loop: CASSSERRDTQYF. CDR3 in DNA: TGTGCCAGCAGTTCCGAGCGGCGGGATACGCAGTATTTT.

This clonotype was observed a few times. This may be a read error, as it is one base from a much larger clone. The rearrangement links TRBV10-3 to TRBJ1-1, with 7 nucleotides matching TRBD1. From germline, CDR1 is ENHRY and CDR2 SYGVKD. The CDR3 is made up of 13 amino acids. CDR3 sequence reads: CAVSPTGDTEAFF. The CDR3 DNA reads TGTGCCGTCAGCCCTACAGGGGACACTGAAGCTTTCTTT.